This TCR beta chain was found in a study of blood T cell repertoires in COVID-19. The protocol was immunoSEQ multiplex PCR, while the TCRdb copy is restricted to in-frame clones and leaves out a portion. This sample yields 170,000 or so clones, of which roughly 87% are seen a single time; roughly 7% belongs to the top ten. The CDR3 consists of 15 residues. Germline values: CDR1 SGHDT, CDR2 YYEEEE. The ends were cut back, 1 base at V and 3 bases at J, with 12 bases in the middle. The source is a woman between 50 and 59 years old who had recovered from COVID-19. The chain combines TRBV5-6 with TRBJ2-3; D is ambiguous. Sequencing was done on a sample of PBMCs or T cells enriched from blood (not recorded which). The CDR3 here is CASSLFVTETDTQYF. CDR3 nucleotide sequence: TGTGCCAGCAGCTTGTTTGTCACAGAGACAGATACGCAGTATTTT.